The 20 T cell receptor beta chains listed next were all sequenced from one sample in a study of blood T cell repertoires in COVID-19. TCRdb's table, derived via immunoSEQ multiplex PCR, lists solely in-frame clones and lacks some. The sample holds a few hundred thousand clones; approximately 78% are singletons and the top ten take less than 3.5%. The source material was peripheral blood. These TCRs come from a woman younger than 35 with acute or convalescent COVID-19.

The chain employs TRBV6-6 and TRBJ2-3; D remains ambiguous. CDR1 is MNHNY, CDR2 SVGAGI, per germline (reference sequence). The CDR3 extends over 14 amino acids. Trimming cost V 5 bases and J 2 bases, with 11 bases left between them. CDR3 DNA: TGTGCCAGCAGTCCTACGGAGAACACAGATACGCAGTATTTT. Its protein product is CASSPTENTDTQYF.

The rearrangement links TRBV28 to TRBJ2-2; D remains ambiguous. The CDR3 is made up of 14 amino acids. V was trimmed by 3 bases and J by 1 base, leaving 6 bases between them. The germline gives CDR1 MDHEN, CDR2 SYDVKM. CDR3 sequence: CASSFAGNTGELFF. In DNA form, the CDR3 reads TGTGCCAGCAGTTTCGCCGGGAACACCGGGGAGCTGTTTTTT.

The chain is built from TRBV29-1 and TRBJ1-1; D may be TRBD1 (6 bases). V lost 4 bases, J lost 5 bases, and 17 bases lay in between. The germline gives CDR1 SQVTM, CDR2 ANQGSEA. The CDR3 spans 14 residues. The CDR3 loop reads CSVVSLQGPTEAFF. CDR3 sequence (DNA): TGCAGCGTTGTAAGTCTGCAGGGGCCGACTGAAGCTTTCTTT.

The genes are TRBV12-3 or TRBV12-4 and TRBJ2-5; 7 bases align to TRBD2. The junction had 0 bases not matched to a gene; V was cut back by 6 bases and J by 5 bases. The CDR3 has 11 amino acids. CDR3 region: CASRGGETQYF. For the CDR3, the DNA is TGTGCCAGCAGGGGGGGGGAGACCCAGTACTTC.

CDR3 region: CASSVVDSRTEQYF. CDR3 DNA: TGTGCCAGCAGCGTAGTGGACAGCAGGACCGAGCAGTACTTC. The V gene is TRBV9, the J gene TRBJ2-7, with D tentatively TRBD1 (6 bases). V was clipped by 0 bases and J by 6 bases, with 13 bases between them. Germline lookup yields CDR1 SGDLS and CDR2 YYNGEE. The CDR3 runs 14 residues.

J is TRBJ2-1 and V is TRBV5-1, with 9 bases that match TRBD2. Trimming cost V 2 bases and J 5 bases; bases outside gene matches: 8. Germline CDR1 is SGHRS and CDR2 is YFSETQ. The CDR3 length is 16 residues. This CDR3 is CASSFGSGRTNNEQFF. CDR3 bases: TGCGCCAGCAGCTTTGGTAGCGGGAGAACCAACAATGAGCAGTTCTTC.

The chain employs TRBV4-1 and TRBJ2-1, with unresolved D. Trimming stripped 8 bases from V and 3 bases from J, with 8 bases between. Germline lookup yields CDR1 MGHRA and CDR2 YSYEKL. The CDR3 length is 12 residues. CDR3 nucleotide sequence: TGCGCCAGCCCCCCCTTCTACAATGAGCAGTTCTTC. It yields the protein CASPPFYNEQFF.

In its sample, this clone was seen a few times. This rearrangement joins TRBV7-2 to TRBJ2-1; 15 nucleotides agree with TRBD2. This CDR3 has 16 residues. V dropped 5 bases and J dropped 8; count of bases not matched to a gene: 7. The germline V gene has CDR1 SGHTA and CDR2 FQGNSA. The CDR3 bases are TGTGCCAGCAGCATCAACGGACTAGCGGGAGGGCATGAGCAGTTCTTC. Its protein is CASSINGLAGGHEQFF.

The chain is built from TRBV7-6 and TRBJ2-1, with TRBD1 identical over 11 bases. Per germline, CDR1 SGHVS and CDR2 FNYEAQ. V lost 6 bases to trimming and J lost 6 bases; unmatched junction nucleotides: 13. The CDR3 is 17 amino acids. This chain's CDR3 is CASREETGTGGSNEQFF. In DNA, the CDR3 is TGTGCCAGCAGGGAAGAGACCGGGACAGGGGGATCCAATGAGCAGTTCTTC. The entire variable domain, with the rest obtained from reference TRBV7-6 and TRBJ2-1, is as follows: GAGVSQSPRYKVTKRGQDVALRCDPISGHVSLYWYRQALGQGPEFLTYFNYEAQQDKSGLPNDRFSAERPEGSISTLTIQRTEQRDSAMYRCASREETGTGGSNEQFFGPGTRLTVL.

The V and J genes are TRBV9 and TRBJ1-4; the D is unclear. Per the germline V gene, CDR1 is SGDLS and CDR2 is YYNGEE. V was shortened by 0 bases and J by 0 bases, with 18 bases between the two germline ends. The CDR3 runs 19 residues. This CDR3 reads CASSVGEGAPSPTNEKLFF. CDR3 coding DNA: TGTGCCAGCAGCGTAGGTGAAGGAGCCCCATCCCCAACTAATGAAAAACTGTTTTTT.

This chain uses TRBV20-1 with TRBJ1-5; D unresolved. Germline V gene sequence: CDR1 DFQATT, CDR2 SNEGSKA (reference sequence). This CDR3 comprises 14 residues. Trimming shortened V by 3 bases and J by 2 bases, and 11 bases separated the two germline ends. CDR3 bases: TGCAGTGCTAGTACGTTGGTAGGCAATCAGCCCCAGCATTTT. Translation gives CSASTLVGNQPQHF.

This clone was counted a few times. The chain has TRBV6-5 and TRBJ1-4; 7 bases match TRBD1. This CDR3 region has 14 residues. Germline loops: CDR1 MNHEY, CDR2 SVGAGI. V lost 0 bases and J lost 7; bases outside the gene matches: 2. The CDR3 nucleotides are TGTGCCAGCAGTTACTCGAGGACAGGTGAAAAACTGTTTTTT. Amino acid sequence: CASSYSRTGEKLFF.

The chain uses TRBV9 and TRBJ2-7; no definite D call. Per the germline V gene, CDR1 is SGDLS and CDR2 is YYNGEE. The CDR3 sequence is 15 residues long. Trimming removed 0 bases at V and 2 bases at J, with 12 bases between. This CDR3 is CASSVAPTDAYEQYF. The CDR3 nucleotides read TGTGCCAGCAGCGTAGCCCCCACAGATGCCTACGAGCAGTACTTC.

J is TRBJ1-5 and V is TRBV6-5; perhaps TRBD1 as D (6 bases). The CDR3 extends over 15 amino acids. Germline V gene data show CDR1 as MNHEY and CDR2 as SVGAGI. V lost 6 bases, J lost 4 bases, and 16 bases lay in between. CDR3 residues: CASSLHGTRNQPQHF. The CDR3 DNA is TGTGCCAGCAGCTTACACGGGACACGGAATCAGCCCCAGCATTTT.

The CDR3 nucleotides read TGCGCCAGCAGCTTGGGACTAGCGGGAGGTGTAGATACGCAGTATTTT. Its protein is CASSLGLAGGVDTQYF. This chain uses TRBV5-1 with TRBJ2-3; TRBD2 matches 13 bases. Germline lookup yields CDR1 SGHRS and CDR2 YFSETQ. V trimming: 0 bases; J trimming: 5 bases; junction bases outside the gene matches: 3. The CDR3 covers 16 residues.

The CDR3 spells CASSPDRLKGTQYF. The DNA of the CDR3 is TGTGCCAGCAGCCCGGACAGATTAAAGGGGACCCAGTACTTC. This chain joins TRBV27 and TRBJ2-5, with D possibly matching TRBD1 (6 bases). Germline CDR1 is MNHEY and CDR2 is SMNVEV (reference sequence). This CDR3 has 14 residues. The ends were cut back, 6 bases at V and 7 bases at J, with 18 bases in the middle.

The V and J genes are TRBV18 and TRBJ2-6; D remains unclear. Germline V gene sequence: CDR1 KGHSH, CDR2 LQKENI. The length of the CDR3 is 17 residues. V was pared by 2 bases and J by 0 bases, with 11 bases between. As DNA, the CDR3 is TGTGCCAGCTCACCAACTGCCGCGAGCTCTGGGGCCAACGTCCTGACTTTC. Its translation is CASSPTAASSGANVLTF.

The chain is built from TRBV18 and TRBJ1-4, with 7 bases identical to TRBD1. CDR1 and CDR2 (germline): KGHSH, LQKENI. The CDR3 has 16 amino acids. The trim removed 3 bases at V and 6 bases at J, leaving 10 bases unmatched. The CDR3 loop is CASSPAYGTADEKLFF. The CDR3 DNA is TGTGCCAGCTCACCCGCGTACGGGACAGCAGATGAAAAACTGTTTTTT.

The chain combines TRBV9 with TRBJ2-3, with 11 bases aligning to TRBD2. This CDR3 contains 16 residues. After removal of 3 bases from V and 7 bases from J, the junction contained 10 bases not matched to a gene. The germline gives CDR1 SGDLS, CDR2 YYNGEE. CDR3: CASSAPRTSGRNTQYF. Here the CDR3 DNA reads TGTGCCAGCAGCGCCCCGAGAACTAGCGGGAGAAATACGCAGTATTTT.

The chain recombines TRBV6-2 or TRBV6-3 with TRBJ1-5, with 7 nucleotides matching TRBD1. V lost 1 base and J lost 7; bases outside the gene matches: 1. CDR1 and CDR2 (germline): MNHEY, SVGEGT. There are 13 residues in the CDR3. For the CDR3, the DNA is TGTGCCAGCAGTTACTGGGACAGACAGCCCCAGCATTTT. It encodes CASSYWDRQPQHF.